This TCR beta chain was captured by sequencing in a study of blood T cell repertoires in COVID-19. Sequencing used immunoSEQ multiplex PCR; TCRdb keeps in-frame clones, though not all of them. Here the sample spans about 210,000 clones, 75% to 90% being singletons. Material for sequencing was PBMCs or T cells enriched from blood (not recorded which). This TCR was sampled from a man aged 35 to 55 who had recovered from COVID-19.

The CDR3 DNA reads TGTGCCAGCTCAACCGGGACAGGGAAGTACGAGCAGTACTTC. Amino acid sequence: CASSTGTGKYEQYF. The chain combines TRBV18 with TRBJ2-7, with 9 bases matching TRBD1. The CDR3 runs to 14 residues. The V gene end was trimmed by 5 bases and the J gene end by 4 bases; junction bases not matched to a gene: 6. CDR1 and CDR2 (germline): KGHSH, LQKENI. Complete variable domain (other parts from reference TRBV18 and TRBJ2-7): NAGVMQNPRHLVRRRGQEARLRCSPMKGHSHVYWYRQLPEEGLKFMVYLQKENIIDESGMPKERFSAEFPKEGPSILRIQQVVRGDSAAYFCASSTGTGKYEQYFGPGTRLTVT.